Sequencing of this T cell receptor beta chain was carried out in a study of multiple sclerosis patients with progressive multifocal leukoencephalopathy. Sequencing was performed with immunoSEQ multiplex PCR; in TCRdb, only in-frame clones are kept and a portion is missing. The sample records some 31,000 clones, over 75% being singletons. The CDR3 length is 15 residues. V lost 10 bases to trimming and J lost 2 bases; unmatched junction nucleotides: 13. CDR1 is MDHEN, CDR2 SYDVKM, per germline. Indicated time point: before natalizumab initiation. This TCR was recovered from a human donor with multiple sclerosis. Material for sequencing was PBMCs. The chain joins TRBV28 to TRBJ1-2; TRBD1 matches 7 bases. The CDR3 sequence: CATQRGTVGNYGYTF. DNA for the CDR3: TGTGCCACCCAACGCGGGACAGTGGGAAACTATGGCTACACCTTC.